Here is one T cell receptor beta chain with its context. Its matching antigen is unknown. This sample is drawn from a study of human T cells and chemical hapten exposure. Germline lookup yields CDR1 MNHEY and CDR2 SMNVEV (reference sequence). V shed 6 bases and J 5 bases; nucleotides not matched to a gene: 5. The CDR3 sequence is 13 residues long. Points from the study as a whole: Having alopecia, donors may respond immunologically unlike healthy people.

In the study's own analysis: Across samples, TCR counts had a median of 95,638 and ranged from about 20,000 to 750,000. TCRdb processed the RACE reads anew with MiXCR; each CDR3 protein has one entry. TCRdb, rather than the study authors, made the V and J calls. The sample comprises about 96,000 distinct CDR3 sequences, 9.3% of which are singletons, and approximately 2% rests with the top ten. Time point noted: patch test 2, 6 weeks after DPC sensitization. Treatment defined: therapeutic diphenylcyclopropenone sensitization with weekly scalp DPC. Blood was drawn before each patch test was applied. Non-pregnant alopecia patients aged 18 to 70, suitable for DPC therapy.

This specimen was whole blood, taken in connection with sensitization to the hapten diphenylcyclopropenone (DPC). This sequence joins TRBV27 and TRBJ2-3; 7 positions match TRBD1. This TCR was sampled from a woman aged 40-49 years with alopecia areata. Some clones in this sample may be carry-over from other donors' samples. CDR3 loop: CASRDRAVDTQYF. CDR3 sequence (DNA): TGTGCCAGCAGAGACAGGGCGGTAGATACGCAGTATTTT.